This T cell receptor (beta chain) stems from a study of cytomegalovirus exposure and HLA in healthy donors. Study-level background: From HLA-typed donors, an early data release held tens of millions of unique TCRs.

Study-level findings and limits: CMV serostatus was the sole immune exposure data available.

There are 14 residues in the CDR3. The V gene's germline CDR1 is MNHNY and CDR2 SVGAGI (reference sequence). As concerns this clone: Its antigen is unknown.

The PCR was carried out with 60 Vbeta primers and 13 Jbeta primers. Here immunoSEQ multiplex PCR was the method, and the copy in TCRdb shows in-frame clones only, minus some. This table has 150,000 to 200,000 clones, 60% to 80% appearing once. The material sequenced was PBMCs. The chain joins TRBV6-6 to TRBJ2-5; 8 bases are a match to TRBD2. The DNA end lines up better with TRBJ2-7; the J call may be wrong. This receptor was obtained from a woman in her thirties or forties in good health and CMV-seronegative. This CDR3 is CASRTGTSIYEQYF. The CDR3 coding sequence is TGTGCCAGCAGAACCGGGACTAGTATTTACGAGCAGTACTTC.